The 13 T cell receptor beta chains below were found in one sample sequenced in a study of T-cell memory formation after mild COVID-19 (dated by TCRdb to about 2021). Libraries were constructed by 5' RACE. Sequencing instrument: Illumina NovaSeq 6000. TCRdb applied fastp at Q25 and MiXCR to the public reads, then kept only in-frame beta chains. Under each unique CDR3 protein, matching rows form one entry showing the most common genes and DNA. The sample table records 380,000 or so distinct CDR3 sequences; approximately 14% of these occur just once. Of the sample, about 20% falls within the top ten clones. Sequencing used PBMCs or a T cell subset sorted from them (not recorded which). The receptors originated from a man between 18 and 35 years old who had mild COVID-19 (a few samples of this study predate the infection). The sample titles of this study are shuffled in the database, so cell type and time point are left out; the donor was told from shared clones.

This clonotype was counted only a few times. This chain connects TRBV7-2 to TRBJ2-1, with a possible D match to TRBD1 (6 bases). This CDR3 has 15 amino acids. Germline CDR1 reads SGHTA; CDR2 reads FQGNSA. The V and J ends lost 1 base and 8 bases respectively, with 15 bases between them. This CDR3 is CASSLGGRVVYEQFF. The CDR3 bases are TGTGCCAGCAGCTTAGGGGGGCGCGTGGTATATGAGCAGTTCTTC.

The chain recombines TRBV4-1 with TRBJ1-1; D might be TRBD1 (5 bases). The CDR3 runs 16 residues. Trimming removed 1 base at V and 5 bases at J, with 17 bases between. Germline CDR1 reads MGHRA; CDR2 reads YSYEKL. CDR3 sequence: CASSQVRDPEGTEAFF. CDR3 nucleotide sequence: TGCGCCAGCAGCCAAGTCCGGGATCCCGAGGGGACTGAAGCTTTCTTT.

This clonotype was detected only a few times. This rearrangement joins TRBV6-1 to TRBJ1-2, with unresolved D. The V and J ends lost 3 bases and 5 bases respectively, with 13 bases between them. The CDR3 covers 14 residues. Germline V gene sequence: CDR1 MNHNS, CDR2 SASEGT. CDR3 in amino acids: CASSDWIEVYGYTF. CDR3 nucleotide sequence: TGTGCCAGCAGTGATTGGATAGAGGTGTATGGCTACACCTTC.

This sequence joins TRBV6-5 and TRBJ1-1; D is undetermined. V lost 2 bases, J lost 3 bases, and 7 bases lay in between. The germline gives CDR1 MNHEY, CDR2 SVGAGI. This CDR3 is 13 amino acids long. Here the CDR3 reads CASSYQTYTEAFF. For the CDR3, the DNA is TGTGCCAGCAGTTACCAGACCTACACTGAAGCTTTCTTT.

This clonotype was observed at least ten times. The chain uses TRBV12-3 or TRBV12-4 and TRBJ2-2; D is unresolved. Trimming removed 7 bases at V and 1 base at J, with 13 bases between. The CDR3 totals 15 residues. CDR3 amino acids: CASTSRALNTGELFF. DNA of the CDR3: TGTGCCAGCACCTCCCGGGCCCTGAACACCGGGGAGCTGTTTTTT.

Here the CDR3 reads CASSKVRRAETIGFTEQFF. The CDR3, as DNA: TGTGCCAGCAGCAAAGTCCGGAGGGCAGAGACCATAGGTTTTACTGAGCAGTTCTTC. The J gene is TRBJ2-1, the V gene TRBV21-1; TRBD2 is the table's D call and was not checked against the DNA. TRBV21-1 is classified as a pseudogene. There are 19 residues in the CDR3.

The CDR3 loop is CASREESVVDEQFF. DNA of the CDR3: TGTGCCAGCAGGGAGGAGTCAGTTGTCGATGAGCAGTTCTTC. V is TRBV6-5 and J is TRBJ2-1; TRBD2 might be the D (5 bases). Germline V gene lookup returns CDR1 MNHEY and CDR2 SVGAGI. The CDR3 loop spans 14 amino acids. V was clipped by 6 bases and J by 8 bases, with 17 bases between them.

This clonotype was observed a handful of times. This chain joins TRBV18 and TRBJ2-7; D ambiguous. Germline assignment: CDR1 KGHSH and CDR2 LQKENI. This CDR3 comprises 15 residues. Trimming left V 2 bases short and J 3 bases short, with 14 bases between. CDR3 region: CASSPSSNGIYEQYF. The CDR3 region has the DNA TGTGCCAGCTCACCATCTTCTAACGGAATCTACGAGCAGTACTTC.

This clonotype was picked up many times. The chain has TRBV9 and TRBJ2-5; 8 positions agree with TRBD1. J lost 5 bases, V lost 0 bases, and 9 bases had no gene match. The CDR3 totals 16 residues. Germline CDR1 and CDR2: SGDLS and YYNGEE. CDR3 bases: TGTGCCAGCAGCGTAGCTTCCCAGGGGGCGGGGGAGACCCAGTACTTC. Translation: CASSVASQGAGETQYF.

Comment on this clonotype: Since a much larger clone is just one base distant, this may be a read error. The chain recombines TRBV10-3 with TRBJ2-3, with D unresolved. Looked up from germline, CDR1 is ENHRY and CDR2 is SYGVKD. This CDR3 has 11 residues. CDR3 loop: CSISREDTQYF. CDR3 nucleotides: TGTTCCATCAGTAGGGAAGATACGCAGTATTTT.

V gene TRBV30 combines with J gene TRBJ2-6; D is uncertain. Trimming took 5 bases from V and 4 from J, leaving 12 bases between them. The germline V gene encodes CDR1 GTSNPN and CDR2 SVGIG (reference sequence). The CDR3 has 14 amino acids. In DNA form, the CDR3 reads TGTGCCTGGGGGCTTACCGGGGGGGCCAACGTCCTGACTTTC. Translation gives CAWGLTGGANVLTF.

This clonotype has just a few counts. This sequence joins TRBV7-3 and TRBJ2-3; D is unclear. Germline-derived CDR1 and CDR2 are SGHTA and FQGTGA. The CDR3 sequence is 12 residues long. Trimming removed 4 bases from V and 6 bases from J, with 8 bases in between. In nucleotides, the CDR3 is TGTGCCAGCAGCTCTTATGGGGATACGCAGTATTTT. Its translation: CASSSYGDTQYF.

The chain links TRBV7-9 to TRBJ2-7, with 7 bases that match TRBD1. The V segment lost 2 bases and the J segment 1 base; nucleotides outside the gene matches: 8. Germline CDR1 is SEHNR and CDR2 is FQNEAQ (reference sequence). The CDR3 length is 16 residues. CDR3 sequence: CASSLSTGEWSYEQYV. Here the CDR3 DNA reads TGTGCCAGCAGCTTAAGTACAGGGGAATGGTCCTACGAGCAGTACGTC.